This T cell receptor (beta chain) was recovered during a study of OX40 agonist ivuxolimab in advanced cancers. Study at large: Ivuxolimab, which patients received intravenously every 2 weeks, was dosed at 0.01 to 10 mg/kg. A male proportion of around 86% was recorded, with mean age approximately 57 years and range roughly 23 to 79. Partial responses were achieved by three patients: one hepatocellular carcinoma, two cutaneous melanoma. The study, taken as a whole, reports: At 0.1-3.0 mg/kg, partial responders had clonal expansion among the lowest observed.

The CDR3 is made up of 16 amino acids. The germline V gene has CDR1 MNHEY and CDR2 SVGAGI. V gave up 1 base and J gave up 7 bases; unmatched junction bases: 6. Generated by immunoSEQ multiplex PCR, the TCRdb table keeps only in-frame clones and is missing some. The table has some 95,000 clones, about 91% seen once; the top ten hold 0.5% to 0.65%. For this clone: Antigen unknown.

This chain joins TRBV6-5 and TRBJ2-1; 11 nucleotides align to TRBD1. Source: CD4+ or CD8+ T cells sorted from blood, taken in a trial of the OX40 agonist ivuxolimab. The receptor was isolated from an adult with an advanced solid tumor such as melanoma, head and neck, liver or kidney cancer. CDR3 DNA sequence: TGTGCCAGCAGTTACTTACCGGGACAGGGGGGTAATGAGCAGTTCTTC. Its protein is CASSYLPGQGGNEQFF.